This T cell receptor (beta chain) came from a study of blood T cell repertoires in COVID-19. Across the study: The samples span acute and convalescent COVID-19 from the United States, Italy and Spain. The cDNA or gDNA used as material had been derived from T cells, B-cell-depleted T cells, or PBMCs.

CDR1 and CDR2 (germline): SNHLY, FYNNEI. The trim removed 6 bases at V and 5 bases at J, leaving 9 bases unmatched. The CDR3 has 15 residues. Authors' processing steps: Researchers report that nucleated cell counts were estimated from reference gene primer amplification. The repertoire was sequenced with immunoSEQ multiplex PCR; TCRdb's copy has only in-frame clones and lacks some. Clonal size and the V and J genes are those of that table, whereas D and trimming came from the DNA. This table has around 140,000 clones, roughly two thirds appearing once. The sequence was collected from a woman in her seventies with acute or convalescent COVID-19. The rearrangement uses TRBV2 and TRBJ2-2, with 7 bases matching TRBD1. Input material: peripheral blood. The CDR3 loop reads CASSADRERTGELFF. The DNA for the CDR3 is TGTGCCAGCAGCGCCGACAGGGAGCGGACCGGGGAGCTGTTTTTT.